This T cell receptor (beta chain) was recovered during a study of Ad26.COV2.S vaccination and SARS-CoV-2 variants. Overall study findings and caveats: The TCR-based breadth and depth measures might underestimate overall T cell responses.

The treatment was: around 19 received Ad26.COV2.S at low or high dose, single or two shots; 5 received placebo; per-sample allocation not given. Following the first vaccine or placebo injection, samples were taken on day 63. The individual, an adult aged 18-55 years, was a donor in Boston. Data came from immunoSEQ multiplex PCR; TCRdb stores just in-frame clones and leaves some out. The sample lists roughly 460,000 clones; about 89% were seen once. This clone was observed a handful of times. The target antigen is unknown. This CDR3 spans 12 amino acids. V lost 5 bases to trimming and J lost 5 bases, with 7 bases between them. Germline CDR1 SGHAT, CDR2 FQNNGV.

Specimen: peripheral blood, collected in a trial of Ad26.COV2.S vaccine versus placebo. This chain joins TRBV11-2 and TRBJ1-5; no clear D. The clonotype was recovered from a person between 18 and 65 years old who received the Ad26.COV2.S COVID-19 vaccine or a placebo. DNA of the CDR3: TGTGCCAGCAGCCCATGGGATCAGCCCCAGCATTTT. Translated, it gives CASSPWDQPQHF.